Given below is one T cell receptor beta chain in context. Its antigen is not identified. A sample-barcoded 5' primer and a J-beta primer mix were used in a second PCR of about 6 to 11 cycles. The template-switch adaptor was a 5' adaptor with 12 random nucleotides. It tagged each cDNA molecule. Via MiXCR, TCRdb re-called the 5' RACE reads, giving one row per CDR3 protein. The sample has some 1.1 million distinct CDR3 sequences, less than 45% seen once. In terms of origin and age, donors were healthy Caucasian individuals from Russia aged about 6 to 90. There were at least 5.5 micrograms of total RNA extracted from every sample. These data belong to a study of blood T cells in healthy people across ages. Study-level results: Donors of long life had a larger count of naive CD4+ cells and greater diversity than aged donors.

Source material: blood. This clonotype was sampled from a man between 18 and 29 years old in good health.

Here the CDR3 reads CASSEPGGNSGELFF. The DNA for the CDR3 is TGTGCCAGCAGCGAGCCGGGGGGGAATTCCGGGGAGCTGTTTTTT. The chain combines TRBV14 with TRBJ2-2; 8 bases line up with TRBD2. There are 15 residues in the CDR3. Germline V gene lookup returns CDR1 SGHDN and CDR2 FVKESK. The V segment lost 5 bases and the J segment 6 bases; nucleotides outside the gene matches: 8.